These 2 T cell receptor beta chains came from one sample sequenced in a study of cytomegalovirus exposure and HLA in healthy donors. The PCR had 60 Vbeta and 13 Jbeta primers. Sequenced by immunoSEQ multiplex PCR; TCRdb stores in-frame clones only, minus some. The sample shows around 100,000 clones, more than 80% of them seen only once. Sequences were obtained from PBMCs. These receptors came from a man younger than 45 in good health and CMV-seronegative.

The J gene is TRBJ1-2, the V gene TRBV30; D is ambiguous. CDR1 and CDR2 from the germline V gene are GTSNPN and SVGIG (reference sequence). V lost 4 bases and J 5 bases, leaving 8 bases between the germline ends. The CDR3 covers 11 residues. CDR3 nucleotide sequence: TGTGCCTGGAATCTTGAGTATGGCTACACCTTC. This gives the protein CAWNLEYGYTF.

The table lists this clone with a count of one. In DNA, the CDR3 is TGTGCCAGCAGCCCCGTGGCGGGCCATGGCTACACCTTC. Translated: CASSPVAGHGYTF. This chain connects TRBV6-6 to TRBJ1-2; D uncertain. Per the germline V gene, CDR1 is MNHNY and CDR2 is SVGAGI (reference sequence). Trimming left V 6 bases short and J 6 bases short, with 14 bases between. The CDR3 contains 13 residues.